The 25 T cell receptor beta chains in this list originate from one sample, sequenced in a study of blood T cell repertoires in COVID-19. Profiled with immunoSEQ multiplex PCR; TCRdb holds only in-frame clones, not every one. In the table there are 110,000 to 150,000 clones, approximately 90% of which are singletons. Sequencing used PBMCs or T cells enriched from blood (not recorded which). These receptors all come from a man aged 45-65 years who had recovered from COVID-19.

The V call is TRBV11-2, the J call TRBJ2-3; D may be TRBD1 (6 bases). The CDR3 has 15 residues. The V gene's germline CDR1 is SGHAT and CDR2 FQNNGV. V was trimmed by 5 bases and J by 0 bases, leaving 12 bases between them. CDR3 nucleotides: TGTGCCAGCAGCCCGCGGACAGCTAGCACAGATACGCAGTATTTT. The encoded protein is CASSPRTASTDTQYF.

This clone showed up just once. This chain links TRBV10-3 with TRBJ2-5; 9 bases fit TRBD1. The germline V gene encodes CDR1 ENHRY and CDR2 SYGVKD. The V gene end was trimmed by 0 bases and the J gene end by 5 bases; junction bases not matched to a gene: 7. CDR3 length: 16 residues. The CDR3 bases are TGTGCCATCAGTGAGTCCGGGACAGGGAGGATTGAGACCCAGTACTTC. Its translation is CAISESGTGRIETQYF.

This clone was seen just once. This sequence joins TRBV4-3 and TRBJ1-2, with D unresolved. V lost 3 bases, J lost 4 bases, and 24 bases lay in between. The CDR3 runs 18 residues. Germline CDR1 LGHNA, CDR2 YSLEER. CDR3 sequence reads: CASSQRETYSGGFYGYTF. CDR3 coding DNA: TGCGCCAGCAGCCAGAGAGAGACTTACAGCGGTGGATTCTATGGCTACACCTTC.

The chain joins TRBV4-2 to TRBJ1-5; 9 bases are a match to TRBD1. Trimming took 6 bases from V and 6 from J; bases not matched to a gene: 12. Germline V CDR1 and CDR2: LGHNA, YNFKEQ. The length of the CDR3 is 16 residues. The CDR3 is CASRQTTGGFSQPQHF. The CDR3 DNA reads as TGTGCCAGCAGACAAACGACAGGGGGTTTTAGTCAGCCCCAGCATTTT.

The DNA for the CDR3 is TGTGCCAGCAGCCCAGCCCTCGGGTCCGGTGAGCAGTTCTTC. Encoded protein: CASSPALGSGEQFF. This chain joins TRBV7-2 and TRBJ2-1, with D uncertain. The CDR3 is 14 amino acids. V was shortened by 5 bases and J by 9 bases, with 17 bases between the two germline ends. CDR1 is SGHTA and CDR2 is FQGNSA in the germline V gene.

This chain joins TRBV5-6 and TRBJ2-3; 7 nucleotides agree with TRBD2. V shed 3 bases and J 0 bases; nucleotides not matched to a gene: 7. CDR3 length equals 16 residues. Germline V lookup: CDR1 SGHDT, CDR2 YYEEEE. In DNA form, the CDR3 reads TGTGCCAGCAGCTGGGGAAGCGGGGCGAGCACAGATACGCAGTATTTT. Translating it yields CASSWGSGASTDTQYF.

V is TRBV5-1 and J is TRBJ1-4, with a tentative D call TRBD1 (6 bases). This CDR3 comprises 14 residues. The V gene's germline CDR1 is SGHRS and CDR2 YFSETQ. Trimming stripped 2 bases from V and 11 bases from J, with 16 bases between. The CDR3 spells CASSFDRPLGKLFF. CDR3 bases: TGCGCCAGCAGCTTCGACAGGCCCCTGGGGAAACTGTTTTTT.

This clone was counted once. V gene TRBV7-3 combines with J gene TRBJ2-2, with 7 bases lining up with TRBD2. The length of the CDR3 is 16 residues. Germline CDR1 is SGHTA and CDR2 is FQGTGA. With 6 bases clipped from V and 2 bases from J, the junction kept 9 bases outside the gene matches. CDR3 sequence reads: CASRLVAGRNTGELFF. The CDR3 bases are TGTGCCAGCAGATTGGTAGCGGGCCGAAACACCGGGGAGCTGTTTTTT.

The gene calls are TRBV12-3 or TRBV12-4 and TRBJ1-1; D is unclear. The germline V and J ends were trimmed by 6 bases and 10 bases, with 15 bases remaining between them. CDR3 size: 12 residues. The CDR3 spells CASSSGSRGAFF. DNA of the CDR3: TGTGCCAGCAGCTCCGGATCCCGAGGAGCTTTCTTT.

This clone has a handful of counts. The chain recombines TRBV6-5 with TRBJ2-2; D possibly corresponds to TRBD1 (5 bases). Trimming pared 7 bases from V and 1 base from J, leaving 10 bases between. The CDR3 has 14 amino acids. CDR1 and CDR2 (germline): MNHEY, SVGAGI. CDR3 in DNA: TGTGCCAGCACATTGACAGTGAACACCGGGGAGCTGTTTTTT. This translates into CASTLTVNTGELFF.

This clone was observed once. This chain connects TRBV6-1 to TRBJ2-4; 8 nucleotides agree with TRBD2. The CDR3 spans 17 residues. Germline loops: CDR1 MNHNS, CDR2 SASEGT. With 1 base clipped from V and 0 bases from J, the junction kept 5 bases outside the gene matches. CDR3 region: CASSEVSGGIAKNIQYF. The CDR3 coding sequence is TGTGCCAGCAGTGAAGTGAGCGGGGGAATAGCCAAAAACATTCAGTACTTC.

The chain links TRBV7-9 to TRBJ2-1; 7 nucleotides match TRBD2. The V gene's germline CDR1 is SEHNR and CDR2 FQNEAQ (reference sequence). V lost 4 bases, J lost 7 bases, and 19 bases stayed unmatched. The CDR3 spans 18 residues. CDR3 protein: CASSYLRLGRGLANEQFF. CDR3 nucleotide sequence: TGTGCCAGCAGCTACCTCCGGCTGGGGCGGGGGTTGGCTAATGAGCAGTTCTTC.

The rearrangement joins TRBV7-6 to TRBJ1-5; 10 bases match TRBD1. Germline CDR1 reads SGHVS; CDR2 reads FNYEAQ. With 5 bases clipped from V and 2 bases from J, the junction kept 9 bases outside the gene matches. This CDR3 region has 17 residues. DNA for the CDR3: TGTGCCAGCAGCCCGGGACAGGGGCTTGTGGGCAATCAGCCCCAGCATTTT. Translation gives CASSPGQGLVGNQPQHF.

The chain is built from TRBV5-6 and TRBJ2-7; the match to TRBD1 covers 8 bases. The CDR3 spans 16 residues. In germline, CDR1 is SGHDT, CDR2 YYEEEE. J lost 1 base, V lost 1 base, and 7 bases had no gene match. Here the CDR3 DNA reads TGTGCCAGCAGCTTGATTGGACAGGGATTTTCCTACGAGCAGTACGTC. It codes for CASSLIGQGFSYEQYV.

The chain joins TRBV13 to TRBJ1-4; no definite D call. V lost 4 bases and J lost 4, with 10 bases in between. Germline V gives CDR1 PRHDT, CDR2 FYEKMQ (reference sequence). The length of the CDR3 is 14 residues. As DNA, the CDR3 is TGTGCCAGCAGCTACCCCGGGATTAATGAAAAACTGTTTTTT. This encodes CASSYPGINEKLFF. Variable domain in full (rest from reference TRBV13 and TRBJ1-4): AAGVIQSPRHLIKEKRETATLKCYPIPRHDTVYWYQQGPGQDPQFLISFYEKMQSDKGSIPDRFSAQQFSDYHSELNMSSLELGDSALYFCASSYPGINEKLFFGSGTQLSVL.

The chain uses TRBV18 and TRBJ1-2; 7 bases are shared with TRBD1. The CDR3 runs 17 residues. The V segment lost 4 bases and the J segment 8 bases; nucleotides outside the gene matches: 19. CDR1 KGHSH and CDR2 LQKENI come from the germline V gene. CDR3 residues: CASSLWTPDRALGGYTF. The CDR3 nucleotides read TGTGCCAGCTCACTCTGGACCCCCGACAGGGCCCTCGGGGGCTACACCTTC. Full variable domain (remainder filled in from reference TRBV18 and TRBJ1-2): NAGVMQNPRHLVRRRGQEARLRCSPMKGHSHVYWYRQLPEEGLKFMVYLQKENIIDESGMPKERFSAEFPKEGPSILRIQQVVRGDSAAYFCASSLWTPDRALGGYTFGSGTRLTVV.

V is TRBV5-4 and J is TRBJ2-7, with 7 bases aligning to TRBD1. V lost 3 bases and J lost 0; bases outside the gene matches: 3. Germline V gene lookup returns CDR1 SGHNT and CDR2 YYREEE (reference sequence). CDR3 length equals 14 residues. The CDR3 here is CASSSGTVSYEQYF. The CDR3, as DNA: TGTGCCAGCAGCTCCGGGACAGTCTCCTACGAGCAGTACTTC.

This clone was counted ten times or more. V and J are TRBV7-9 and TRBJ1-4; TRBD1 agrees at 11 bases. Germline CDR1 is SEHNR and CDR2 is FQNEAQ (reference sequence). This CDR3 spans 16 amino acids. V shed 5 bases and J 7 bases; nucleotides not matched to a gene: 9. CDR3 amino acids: CASSEDRGQGGEKLFF. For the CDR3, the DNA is TGTGCCAGCAGCGAGGACAGGGGGCAAGGTGGTGAAAAACTGTTTTTT.

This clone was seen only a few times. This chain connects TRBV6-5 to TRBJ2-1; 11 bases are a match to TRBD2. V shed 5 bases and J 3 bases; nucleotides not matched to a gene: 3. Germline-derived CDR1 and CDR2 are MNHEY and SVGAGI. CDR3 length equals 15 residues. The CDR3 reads CASSRGLAVYNEQFF. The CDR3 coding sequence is TGTGCCAGCAGTAGGGGACTAGCGGTCTACAATGAGCAGTTCTTC.

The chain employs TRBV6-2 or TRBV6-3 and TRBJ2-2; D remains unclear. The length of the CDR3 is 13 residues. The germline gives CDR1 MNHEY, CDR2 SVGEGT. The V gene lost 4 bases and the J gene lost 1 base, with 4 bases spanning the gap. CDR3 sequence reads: CASSSVNTGELFF. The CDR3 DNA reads TGTGCCAGCAGTTCGGTGAACACCGGGGAGCTGTTTTTT.

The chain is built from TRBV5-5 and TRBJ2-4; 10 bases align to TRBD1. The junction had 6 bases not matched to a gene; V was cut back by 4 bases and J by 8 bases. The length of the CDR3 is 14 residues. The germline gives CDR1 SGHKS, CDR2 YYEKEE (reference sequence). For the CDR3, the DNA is TGTGCCAGCAGCCTCCGGGACAGGGGATACATTCAGTACTTC. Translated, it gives CASSLRDRGYIQYF.

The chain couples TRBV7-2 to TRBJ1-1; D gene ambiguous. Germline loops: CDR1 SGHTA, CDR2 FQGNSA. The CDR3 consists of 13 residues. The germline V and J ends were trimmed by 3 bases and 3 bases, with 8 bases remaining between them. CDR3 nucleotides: TGTGCCAGCAGCTTTATGGGAGACACTGAAGCTTTCTTT. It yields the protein CASSFMGDTEAFF.

This CDR3 reads CASSPGLTTNEKLFF. The CDR3 region has the DNA TGCGCCAGCAGCCCCGGACTCACAACTAATGAAAAACTGTTTTTT. The V gene is TRBV5-1, the J gene TRBJ1-4; D uncertain. With 4 bases removed from V and 0 bases from J, the gap between germline ends came to 10 bases. This CDR3 spans 15 amino acids. The V gene's germline CDR1 is SGHRS and CDR2 YFSETQ.

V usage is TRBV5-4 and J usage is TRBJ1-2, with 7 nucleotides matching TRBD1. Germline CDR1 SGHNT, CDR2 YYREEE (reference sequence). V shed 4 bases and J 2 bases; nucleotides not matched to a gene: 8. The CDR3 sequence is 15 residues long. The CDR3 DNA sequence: TGTGCCAGCAGCCCAGGGGGGAGAGCGAACTATGGCTACACCTTC. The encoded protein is CASSPGGRANYGYTF. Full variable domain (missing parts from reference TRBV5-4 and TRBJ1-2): ETGVTQSPTHLIKTRGQQVTLRCSSQSGHNTVSWYQQALGQGPQFIFQYYREEENGRGNFPPRFSGLQFPNYSSELNVNALELDDSALYLCASSPGGRANYGYTFGSGTRLTVV.

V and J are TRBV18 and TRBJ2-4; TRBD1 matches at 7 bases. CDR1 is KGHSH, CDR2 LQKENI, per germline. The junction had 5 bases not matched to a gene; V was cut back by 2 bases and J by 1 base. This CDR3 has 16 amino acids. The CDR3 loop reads CASSPIGGNAKNIQYF. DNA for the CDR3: TGTGCCAGCTCACCAATAGGGGGCAATGCCAAAAACATTCAGTACTTC.